Reported below is one T cell receptor beta chain. This specimen belongs to a study of cytomegalovirus exposure and HLA in healthy donors. Assay: immunoSEQ multiplex PCR; the TCRdb copy retains only in-frame clones and omits some. This repertoire shows tens of thousands of clones, less than 90% found once; its top ten account for around 10%. CDR1 and CDR2 (germline): MNHNS, SASEGT. With 8 bases removed from V and 3 bases from J, the gap between germline ends came to 8 bases. The length of the CDR3 is 11 residues. This sequence was found in a woman under 30 in good health and CMV-seropositive. Input material: PBMCs. The chain employs TRBV6-1 and TRBJ2-7; perhaps TRBD2 as D (5 bases). CDR3 sequence (DNA): TGTGCCAGCGGGGAGAACTACGAGCAGTACTTC. Translation: CASGENYEQYF.